These 5 T cell receptor beta chains came from one sample sequenced in a study of T cells after somatic rescue of genetic block. Sequencing used immunoSEQ multiplex PCR; TCRdb keeps in-frame clones, though not all of them. The data show 85,000 to 100,000 clones, 90% seen once. Input material: peripheral blood mononuclear cells (PBMCs). The receptors derive from a woman younger than 35.

This clone turned up a few times. The chain employs TRBV18 and TRBJ1-1, with D possibly matching TRBD1 (6 bases). The CDR3 spans 16 residues. Trimming took 0 bases from V and 0 from J, leaving 11 bases between them. CDR1 and CDR2 from the germline V gene are KGHSH and LQKENI. In DNA, the CDR3 is TGTGCCAGCTCACCACCCGGGGGCCACATGAACACTGAAGCTTTCTTT. Amino acids: CASSPPGGHMNTEAFF.

The chain joins TRBV19 to TRBJ2-7; 11 bases are shared with TRBD1. This CDR3 region has 15 residues. In germline, CDR1 is LNHDA, CDR2 SQIVND (reference sequence). Unmatched junction bases numbered 5, after V lost 5 bases and J lost 2 bases. Written as DNA, the CDR3 is TGTGCCAGTAGTCGACCGGGACAGGGGGCCTACGAGCAGTACTTC. As protein: CASSRPGQGAYEQYF.

The chain is built from TRBV6-5 and TRBJ2-7, with a weak D call TRBD1 (5 bases). This CDR3 is 14 amino acids long. V was clipped by 8 bases and J by 2 bases, with 16 bases between them. Germline loops: CDR1 MNHEY, CDR2 SVGAGI. The CDR3 spells CASGRWQGPYEQYF. CDR3 coding DNA: TGTGCCAGCGGGCGTTGGCAGGGTCCCTACGAGCAGTACTTC.

The CDR3 sequence is CASSIGQLHSNQPQHF. CDR3 nucleotides: TGTGCCAGTAGTATAGGCCAACTACATAGCAATCAGCCCCAGCATTTT. The J gene is TRBJ1-5, the V gene TRBV19; D remains ambiguous. The V end lost 1 base, the J end lost 0 bases, and 10 bases lay between the germline ends. CDR3 length: 16 residues. The germline V gene encodes CDR1 LNHDA and CDR2 SQIVND (reference sequence).

The chain employs TRBV9 and TRBJ2-3; 11 nucleotides line up with TRBD2. CDR3 length: 18 residues. CDR1 is SGDLS and CDR2 is YYNGEE in the germline V gene. With 4 bases clipped from V and 0 bases from J, the junction kept 10 bases outside the gene matches. CDR3 region: CASSPGTSGHTSTDTQYF. CDR3 coding DNA: TGTGCCAGCAGCCCGGGGACTAGCGGACACACTAGCACAGATACGCAGTATTTT.